The 19 T cell receptor beta chains in this list originate from one sample, sequenced in a study of T cells after yellow fever vaccination. MiXCR, run by TCRdb on the 5' RACE reads, gives a single entry per CDR3 protein. Of a few hundred thousand distinct CDR3 sequences listed, around a tenth were seen once; the top ten hold about 17%. The material was PBMCs, obtained on the day of the first yellow fever vaccination. These receptors were taken from a man between 18 and 29 years old who received the YFV17D yellow fever vaccine.

The CDR3 here is CSAPPDSTSDGYTF. The CDR3 DNA reads as TGCAGTGCCCCTCCCGACAGCACCAGCGATGGCTACACCTTC. This rearrangement joins TRBV20-1 to TRBJ1-2; a possible D gene is TRBD1 (5 bases). The germline gives CDR1 DFQATT, CDR2 SNEGSKA (reference sequence). Trimming left V 6 bases short and J 6 bases short, with 20 bases between. CDR3 length: 14 residues.

This clonotype was seen ten or more times. J is TRBJ1-6 and V is TRBV7-2, with 9 bases fitting TRBD1. This CDR3 contains 15 residues. V gave up 4 bases and J gave up 6 bases; unmatched junction bases: 4. Germline V lookup: CDR1 SGHTA, CDR2 FQGNSA. CDR3 coding DNA: TGTGCCAGCAGCTCCCTGACAGGGGGTAATTCACCCCTCCACTTT. It yields the protein CASSSLTGGNSPLHF.

The J gene is TRBJ2-1, the V gene TRBV11-2; D not resolved. Per germline, CDR1 SGHAT and CDR2 FQNNGV. V lost 0 bases and J lost 6, with 6 bases in between. CDR3 size: 13 residues. The CDR3 protein is CASSLDAPNEQFF. DNA of the CDR3: TGTGCCAGCAGCTTAGATGCCCCCAATGAGCAGTTCTTC.

This chain uses TRBV7-6 with TRBJ2-7; D unresolved. V lost 5 bases to trimming and J lost 5 bases, with 13 bases between them. The CDR3 totals 13 residues. Germline V gives CDR1 SGHVS, CDR2 FNYEAQ. This CDR3 is CASSRGEFDEQYV. CDR3 nucleotide sequence: TGTGCCAGCAGCCGCGGCGAGTTCGACGAGCAGTACGTC.

This clonotype was detected a few times. The chain recombines TRBV25-1 with TRBJ2-1, with 7 nucleotides matching TRBD2. Germline V CDR1 and CDR2: MGHDK, SYGVNS. With 4 bases clipped from V and 12 bases from J, the junction kept 15 bases outside the gene matches. The CDR3 runs to 15 residues. In DNA, the CDR3 is TGTGCCAGCAGTGTAGGCGGGGTCGGGGGGAAAGGGCAGTTCTTC. Translation: CASSVGGVGGKGQFF. Looking up the rest from reference TRBV25-1 and TRBJ2-1 gives the full variable domain: EADIYQTPRYLVIGTGKKITLECSQTMGHDKMYWYQQDPGMELHLIHYSYGVNSTEKGDLSSESTVSRIRTEHFPLTLESARPSHTSQYLCASSVGGVGGKGQFFGPGTRLTVL.

The gene calls are TRBV24-1 and TRBJ2-3; D is unresolved. The length of the CDR3 is 11 residues. Germline V gene lookup returns CDR1 KGHDR and CDR2 SFDVKD. Trimming cost V 5 bases and J 4 bases, with 3 bases left between them. In DNA form, the CDR3 reads TGTGCCACCAGTGTAGCAGATACGCAGTATTTT. Translation gives CATSVADTQYF.

This clonotype was detected a few times. The chain links TRBV7-9 to TRBJ2-2, with D uncertain. The ends were cut back, 5 bases at V and 4 bases at J, with 8 bases in the middle. CDR1 is SEHNR and CDR2 is FQNEAQ in the germline V gene (reference sequence). CDR3 length: 13 residues. The CDR3 loop is CASSPIVTGELFF. The CDR3, as DNA: TGTGCCAGCAGCCCCATCGTCACCGGGGAGCTGTTTTTT.

This clonotype was counted a few times. This chain connects TRBV6-2 or TRBV6-3 to TRBJ1-5; the match to TRBD1 covers 10 bases. The CDR3 length is 15 residues. Trimming at V came to 6 bases and at J to 4 bases, leaving 6 bases not matched to a gene. Germline CDR1 MNHEY, CDR2 SVGEGT. CDR3 coding DNA: TGTGCCAGCAGATCGGACAGGGGGTTTAATCAGCCCCAGCATTTT. Translating gives CASRSDRGFNQPQHF.

The V call is TRBV19, the J call TRBJ1-2; D may be TRBD1 (5 bases). Trimming cost V 2 bases and J 4 bases, with 14 bases left between them. In germline, CDR1 is LNHDA, CDR2 SQIVND (reference sequence). There are 15 residues in the CDR3. The CDR3 loop reads CASSILETGSYGYTF. The DNA for the CDR3 is TGTGCCAGTAGTATATTAGAAACAGGATCCTATGGCTACACCTTC.

This clonotype was seen only a few times. The gene calls are TRBV5-1 and TRBJ2-7, with TRBD1 as a possible D gene (5 bases). Germline V gene lookup returns CDR1 SGHRS and CDR2 YFSETQ. There are 13 residues in the CDR3. Trimming left V 4 bases short and J 2 bases short, with 10 bases between. The CDR3 spells CASSRRGPYEQYF. The CDR3 DNA is TGCGCCAGCAGCAGAAGGGGTCCCTACGAGCAGTACTTC. The full variable domain, in which reference TRBV5-1 and TRBJ2-7 provide the parts outside the CDR3, is KAGVTQTPRYLIKTRGQQVTLSCSPISGHRSVSWYQQTPGQGLQFLFEYFSETQRNKGNFPGRFSGRQFSNSRSEMNVSTLELGDSALYLCASSRRGPYEQYFGPGTRLTVT.

This clonotype was observed a few times. The chain carries TRBV6-1 and TRBJ2-3, with D maybe TRBD2 (6 bases). CDR1 is MNHNS, CDR2 SASEGT, per germline. V lost 5 bases and J 1 base, leaving 10 bases between the germline ends. The CDR3 runs to 14 residues. The CDR3 loop reads CASSQDYRTDTQYF. CDR3 coding DNA: TGTGCCAGCAGTCAGGACTACCGCACAGATACGCAGTATTTT.

This CDR3 is CASSFRRAGGTDTQYF. DNA for the CDR3: TGTGCCAGCAGCTTCCGCCGGGCCGGGGGCACAGATACGCAGTATTTT. The chain employs TRBV9 and TRBJ2-3; D perhaps matches TRBD2 (5 bases). The CDR3 has 16 residues. The ends were cut back, 4 bases at V and 1 base at J, with 16 bases in the middle. The germline V gene encodes CDR1 SGDLS and CDR2 YYNGEE. The whole variable domain, remainder taken from reference TRBV9 and TRBJ2-3, is DSGVTQTPKHLITATGQRVTLRCSPRSGDLSVYWYQQSLDQGLQFLIQYYNGEERAKGNILERFSAQQFPDLHSELNLSSLELGDSALYFCASSFRRAGGTDTQYFGPGTRLTVL.

The V call is TRBV27, the J call TRBJ2-5, with D perhaps matching TRBD2 (5 bases). V lost 5 bases, J lost 2 bases, and 18 bases lay in between. The CDR3 sequence is 16 residues long. The germline V gene has CDR1 MNHEY and CDR2 SMNVEV (reference sequence). In DNA, the CDR3 is TGTGCCAGCAGTGTCTCCCCGCGGGCTAGGCAAGAGACCCAGTACTTC. Translation gives CASSVSPRARQETQYF.

The J gene is TRBJ2-3, the V gene TRBV9; no reliable D call. Trimming stripped 0 bases from V and 1 base from J, with 6 bases between. The CDR3 is 14 amino acids. Germline CDR1 is SGDLS and CDR2 is YYNGEE. The CDR3 is CASSVEGRTDTQYF. In nucleotides, the CDR3 is TGTGCCAGCAGCGTAGAGGGTCGCACAGATACGCAGTATTTT.

This clonotype was recorded a few times. V gene TRBV4-3 combines with J gene TRBJ1-1; D perhaps matches TRBD1 (6 bases). This CDR3 spans 13 amino acids. Between the trimmed V and J ends, which lost 5 bases and 8 bases, there was a span of 15 bases. Germline CDR1 is LGHNA and CDR2 is YSLEER. CDR3 coding DNA: TGCGCCAGCAGCAACAGCCTGGGACAAGAAGCTTTCTTT. Its translation is CASSNSLGQEAFF.

This chain connects TRBV5-1 to TRBJ2-3; D possibly matches TRBD1 or TRBD2 (5 bases each). Germline V gives CDR1 SGHRS, CDR2 YFSETQ. Trimming cost V 4 bases and J 2 bases, with 14 bases left between them. The CDR3 has 15 amino acids. The CDR3 nucleotides are TGCGCCAGCAGCATTCGGGACGGAATCACAGATACGCAGTATTTT. Encoded protein: CASSIRDGITDTQYF.

The V and J genes are TRBV2 and TRBJ2-3; possible D gene TRBD2, 5 bases. The CDR3 contains 10 residues. CDR1 is SNHLY and CDR2 is FYNNEI in the germline V gene. With 8 bases removed from V and 6 bases from J, the gap between germline ends came to 6 bases. The CDR3 coding sequence is TGTGCCAGCGTAGCGGATACGCAGTATTTT. It codes for CASVADTQYF.

The chain couples TRBV4-2 to TRBJ2-6; tentatively, D is TRBD2 (6 bases). Deletions cut 4 bases from V and 0 bases from J, with 16 bases between. The length of the CDR3 is 18 residues. Germline V CDR1 and CDR2: LGHNA, YNFKEQ. The CDR3 protein is CASSPLGGVPSGANVLTF. The CDR3 bases are TGTGCCAGCAGCCCCCTAGGAGGGGTCCCCTCTGGGGCCAACGTCCTGACTTTC.

This clonotype has more than one count but fewer than ten. The rearrangement uses TRBV29-1 and TRBJ2-5; unclear D gene. This CDR3 spans 12 amino acids. Germline V gives CDR1 SQVTM, CDR2 ANQGSEA. Trimming shortened V by 6 bases and J by 5 bases, and 13 bases separated the two germline ends. CDR3 loop: CSVATTWETQYF. The CDR3 DNA reads as TGCAGCGTGGCCACTACCTGGGAGACCCAGTACTTC.